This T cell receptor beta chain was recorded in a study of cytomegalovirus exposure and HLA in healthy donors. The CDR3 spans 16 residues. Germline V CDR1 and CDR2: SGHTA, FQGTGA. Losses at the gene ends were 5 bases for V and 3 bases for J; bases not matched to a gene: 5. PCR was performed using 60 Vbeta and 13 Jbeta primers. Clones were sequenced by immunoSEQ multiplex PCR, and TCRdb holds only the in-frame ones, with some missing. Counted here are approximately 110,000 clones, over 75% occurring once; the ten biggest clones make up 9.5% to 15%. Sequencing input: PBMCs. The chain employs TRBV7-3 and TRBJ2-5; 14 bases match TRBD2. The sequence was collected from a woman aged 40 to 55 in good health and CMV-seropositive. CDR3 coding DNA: TGTGCCAGCAGCCCGGGACTAGCGGGAGCGGAAGAGACCCAGTACTTC. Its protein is CASSPGLAGAEETQYF.